The rows below give T cell receptor beta chains drawn from one sample of a study of T cells in Graves' hyperthyroidism and ophthalmopathy. In TCRdb, the multiplex PCR reads were re-called with MiXCR into one record per CDR3 protein. The sample includes hundreds of thousands of distinct CDR3 sequences, roughly 40% of them seen just once. Source material: blood. All receptors come from a man between 18 and 29 years old with Graves' hyperthyroidism. The CDR3 runs from the conserved cysteine through the conserved F or W.

v_gene: TRBV20-1
CDR3aa: CSLQGSYEQYF

v_gene: TRBV10-2
CDR3aa: CASTPRDRSYEQYF

v_gene: TRBV12-3/TRBV12-4
CDR3aa: CASCLATSGHEQYF

v_gene: TRBV5-5
CDR3aa: CASSYHNRGETQYF

v_gene: TRBV29-1
CDR3aa: CSVEPRLNTEAFF

v_gene: TRBV3-1
CDR3aa: CASSQGVSEQYF

v_gene: TRBV11-3
CDR3aa: CASSSGTAHGETQYF

v_gene: TRBV9
CDR3aa: CASSVDGANTQYF

v_gene: TRBV15
CDR3aa: CATSSRGQETQYF

v_gene: TRBV12-3/TRBV12-4
CDR3aa: CASSLINSYEQYF

v_gene: TRBV19
CDR3aa: CASSRQGMSNQPQHF

v_gene: TRBV12-3/TRBV12-4
CDR3aa: CASSLQGMGGQPQHF

v_gene: TRBV24-1
CDR3aa: CATSGSGRAKRTDTGELFF